Listed here are 4 T cell receptor beta chains from one sample, sequenced in a study of beta chain features in type 1 diabetes. What was sequenced were expressed TCRB transcripts, since all of the isolated RNA had been reverse transcribed. The table came from immunoSEQ multiplex PCR; TCRdb's copy has only in-frame clones and leaves some out. Altogether some 350,000 clones are present, over 8.5% being singletons, with the ten largest covering around 0.66%. Findings and limits, study-wide: Moderate but significant shortening of TCRB CDR3s was recorded in all four CD4+ subsets from Type 1 diabetes patients.

No cognate antigen is known for these TCRs. Sequenced input: central memory CD4+ T cells from blood. These receptors were collected from a man in his thirties or forties with type 1 diabetes.

This clone showed up just a few times. A much larger clone differs by one base, so this may be a read error. The genes are TRBV11-3 and TRBJ1-1, with a tentative D call TRBD1 (5 bases). V dropped 3 bases and J dropped 3 bases, with 11 bases sitting between them. The CDR3 contains 14 residues. From germline, CDR1 is SGHNT and CDR2 YENEEA. Here the CDR3 DNA reads TGTGCCAGCAGCTTGCAGGGAGGGGACACTGAAGCTTTCTTT. Protein: CASSLQGGDTEAFF.

A few counts support this clone. The chain couples TRBV18 to TRBJ2-7, with no clear D. The germline V gene encodes CDR1 KGHSH and CDR2 LQKENI. This CDR3 has 14 residues. V was trimmed by 3 bases and J by 4 bases, leaving 13 bases between them. The CDR3 DNA follows: TGTGCCAGCTCACCGTCTAGTTCTCTTTACGAGCAGTACTTC. Its translation: CASSPSSSLYEQYF.

A note on this clone: A read error is possible here, since a much larger clone lies one base away. The rearrangement joins TRBV7-8 to TRBJ2-6; no reliable D call. Trimming cost V 3 bases and J 3 bases, with 3 bases left between them. The germline V gene encodes CDR1 SGHVS and CDR2 FQNEAQ. CDR3 length equals 13 residues. The CDR3 loop reads CASSFFGANVLTF. CDR3 DNA sequence: TGTGCCAGCAGCTTCTTTGGGGCCAACGTCCTGACTTTC.

This clone was seen at least ten times. Germline and junction disagree at one end, which may indicate a read error. The rearrangement joins TRBV7-9 to TRBJ2-2, with 10 bases that match TRBD2. The germline V gene has CDR1 SEHNR and CDR2 FQNEAQ (reference sequence). The CDR3 has 15 amino acids. CDR3 residues: CASSLAGDHTGELFF. The CDR3, as DNA: TGTGCCAGCAGCCTAGCGGGAGATCACACCGGGGAGCTGTTTTTT.